This T cell receptor (beta chain) was sequenced in a study of blood T cell repertoires in COVID-19. The CDR3 consists of 15 residues. V shed 5 bases and J shed 4 bases, with 17 bases lying between them. Germline assignment: CDR1 MNHEY and CDR2 SMNVEV (reference sequence). Clones were sequenced by immunoSEQ multiplex PCR, and TCRdb holds only the in-frame ones, with some missing. In the table there are about 200,000 clones, 75% to 90% of which are singletons. The sequenced sample was PBMCs or T cells enriched from blood (not recorded which). The sequence was collected from a woman aged 30 to 39 who had recovered from COVID-19. V and J are TRBV27 and TRBJ1-1; perhaps TRBD1 as D (5 bases). The CDR3 is CASSRHQGGGTEAFF. CDR3 coding DNA: TGTGCCAGCAGTCGTCATCAGGGCGGGGGCACTGAAGCTTTCTTT.